These T cell receptor beta chains were read from a single sample in a study of tissue T cells after allogeneic stem cell transplantation. Data came from immunoSEQ multiplex PCR; TCRdb stores just in-frame clones and leaves some out. The repertoire holds more than 3,500 clones, with about 59% as singletons. The source was tissue from the ileum, collected at autopsy. Receptor source: a male donor at least 60 years old with lung cancer. CDR3s include the opening cysteine and the closing phenylalanine or tryptophan. D genes are given only for firm matches. A row's size may be missing; if present it is once, few, many or a size class.

j_call: TRBJ1-1
v_call: TRBV4-1
d_call: NA
clone_size: NA
cdr3_nt: TGCGCCAGCAGCGTTGGTGTGACTAACCTGAACACTGAAGCTTTCTTT
cdr3_aa: CASSVGVTNLNTEAFF

j_call: TRBJ1-1
v_call: TRBV7-9
d_call: NA
clone_size: medium-sized
cdr3_nt: TGTGCCAGCAGGGCTGACACTGAAGCTTTCTTT
cdr3_aa: CASRADTEAFF

j_call: TRBJ2-1
v_call: TRBV7-3
d_call: TRBD2
clone_size: NA
cdr3_nt: TGTGCCAGCAGCCCAGGACTAGCGGACTACAATGAGCAGTTCTTC
cdr3_aa: CASSPGLADYNEQFF

j_call: TRBJ1-2
v_call: TRBV11-2
d_call: TRBD1
clone_size: few
cdr3_nt: TGTGCCAGCAGCGAGACAGGGGGCTATGGCTACACCTTC
cdr3_aa: CASSETGGYGYTF

j_call: TRBJ1-4
v_call: TRBV7-2
d_call: NA
clone_size: few
cdr3_nt: TGTGCCAGCAGGTCTGGGGGGCTGGCTAATGAAAAACTGTTTTTT
cdr3_aa: CASRSGGLANEKLFF

j_call: TRBJ2-5
v_call: TRBV2
d_call: TRBD1
clone_size: NA
cdr3_nt: TGTGCCAGCAGTGGGGACAGGGGGCGCGAGACCCAGTACTTC
cdr3_aa: CASSGDRGRETQYF

j_call: TRBJ2-1
v_call: TRBV6-2/TRBV6-3
d_call: TRBD2
clone_size: NA
cdr3_nt: TGTGCCAGCAGCCCCCCACGACGGGAGGGCCTGTTTGAGCAGTTCTTC
cdr3_aa: CASSPPRREGLFEQFF

j_call: TRBJ2-3
v_call: TRBV7-2
d_call: NA
clone_size: NA
cdr3_nt: TGTGCCAGCAGCTTAGTGGGTTCGGGGGCAGATACGCAGTATTTT
cdr3_aa: CASSLVGSGADTQYF

j_call: TRBJ2-1
v_call: TRBV7-2
d_call: NA
clone_size: few
cdr3_nt: TGTGCCAGCAGCCTCCGCTTCCCGGGGGCAGGTAGGGACAATGAGCAGTTCTTC
cdr3_aa: CASSLRFPGAGRDNEQFF

j_call: TRBJ2-7
v_call: TRBV6-1
d_call: NA
clone_size: once
cdr3_nt: TGTGCCAGCAGTGTTCAGGTCTGGGGGGTCGGCTACGAGCAGTACTTC
cdr3_aa: CASSVQVWGVGYEQYF

j_call: TRBJ2-7
v_call: TRBV6-5
d_call: TRBD2
clone_size: NA
cdr3_nt: TGTGCCAGCAGTTACTCGAGGCGGGAGGGGGCGGAGCAGTACTTC
cdr3_aa: CASSYSRREGAEQYF

j_call: TRBJ1-6
v_call: TRBV2
d_call: TRBD1
clone_size: NA
cdr3_nt: TGTGCCAGCAGCCCGACAGGGGGAGGTAATTCACCCCTCCACTTT
cdr3_aa: CASSPTGGGNSPLHF

j_call: TRBJ2-3
v_call: TRBV18
d_call: TRBD2
clone_size: few
cdr3_nt: TGTGCCAGCTCCGTAGCGGGATTACGGGATACGCAGTATTTT
cdr3_aa: CASSVAGLRDTQYF

j_call: TRBJ2-6
v_call: TRBV30
d_call: TRBD2
clone_size: NA
cdr3_nt: TGTGCCTGGAGTAGGGTAGCGGGAGATGGGGCCAACGTCCTGACTTTC
cdr3_aa: CAWSRVAGDGANVLTF

j_call: TRBJ2-3
v_call: TRBV18
d_call: NA
clone_size: NA
cdr3_nt: TGTGCCAGCTCACCCCCCGGAGGCGGGTTAGTTGATACGCAGTATTTT
cdr3_aa: CASSPPGGGLVDTQYF

j_call: TRBJ2-5
v_call: TRBV27
d_call: TRBD2
clone_size: NA
cdr3_nt: TGTGCCAGCAATAGCGGGGGAACAGAGACCCAGTACTTC
cdr3_aa: CASNSGGTETQYF

j_call: TRBJ1-1
v_call: TRBV4-2
d_call: TRBD1
clone_size: NA
cdr3_nt: TGTGCCAGCAGCCAAGATTTAGACAGGGTCTGGGGAACTGAAGCTTTCTTT
cdr3_aa: CASSQDLDRVWGTEAFF

j_call: TRBJ2-3
v_call: TRBV5-1
d_call: TRBD2
clone_size: once
cdr3_nt: TGCGCCAGCAGCTTGGGGGGTAGCGGGATCGGAGATACGCAGTATTTT
cdr3_aa: CASSLGGSGIGDTQYF

j_call: TRBJ2-3
v_call: TRBV29-1
d_call: NA
clone_size: once
cdr3_nt: TGCAGCGTGGGGAAAGGGGGGGGCACAGATACGCAGTATTTT
cdr3_aa: CSVGKGGGTDTQYF

j_call: TRBJ2-7
v_call: TRBV13
d_call: NA
clone_size: NA
cdr3_nt: TGTGCCAGCAGCTTAGGTCTTGGGGGCAACTCCTACGAGCAGTACTTC
cdr3_aa: CASSLGLGGNSYEQYF

j_call: TRBJ1-2
v_call: TRBV5-1
d_call: TRBD1
clone_size: NA
cdr3_nt: TGCGCCAGCAGCTTGGTGGCCATCGGACAGGGGGGAGGCTACACCTTC
cdr3_aa: CASSLVAIGQGGGYTF

j_call: TRBJ2-3
v_call: TRBV12-5
d_call: TRBD2
clone_size: NA
cdr3_nt: TGTGCTAGTGGTCCGGGACTAGCGGGAACAGATACGCAGTATTTT
cdr3_aa: CASGPGLAGTDTQYF

j_call: TRBJ2-7
v_call: TRBV5-5
d_call: TRBD2
clone_size: few
cdr3_nt: TGTGCCAGCAGCCCCCAGTCGGGGACTAGCGGGAGCCGCTCCTACGAGCAGTACTTC
cdr3_aa: CASSPQSGTSGSRSYEQYF

j_call: TRBJ1-2
v_call: TRBV20-1
d_call: NA
clone_size: NA
cdr3_nt: TGCAGTGCTAAGAGGGACTATGGCTACACCTTC
cdr3_aa: CSAKRDYGYTF

j_call: TRBJ2-3
v_call: TRBV3-1/TRBV3-2
d_call: NA
clone_size: NA
cdr3_nt: TGTGCCAGCAGCCTTCAAGGCACAGATACGCAGTATTTT
cdr3_aa: CASSLQGTDTQYF

j_call: TRBJ1-5
v_call: TRBV19
d_call: NA
clone_size: few
cdr3_nt: TGTGCCAGTAGTATACCGGGGGAAGGTCAGCCCCAGCATTTT
cdr3_aa: CASSIPGEGQPQHF

j_call: TRBJ1-1
v_call: TRBV28
d_call: NA
clone_size: NA
cdr3_nt: TGTGCCACCATGGTTGGCTTACCTCGGAACACTGAAGCTTTCTTT
cdr3_aa: CATMVGLPRNTEAFF

j_call: TRBJ1-2
v_call: TRBV7-2
d_call: NA
clone_size: NA
cdr3_nt: TGTGCCAGCAGCTTACCCACAGGGCTAAACTATGGCTACACCTTC
cdr3_aa: CASSLPTGLNYGYTF

j_call: TRBJ2-1
v_call: TRBV4-1
d_call: NA
clone_size: NA
cdr3_nt: TGCGCCAGCAGCCAAGAACGTCGGAATGAGCAGTTCTTC
cdr3_aa: CASSQERRNEQFF

j_call: TRBJ1-5
v_call: TRBV7-2
d_call: TRBD1
clone_size: NA
cdr3_nt: TGTGCCAGCAGCTTACTCGGACAGGGGCAGCCCCAGCATTTT
cdr3_aa: CASSLLGQGQPQHF

j_call: TRBJ1-4
v_call: TRBV3-1/TRBV3-2
d_call: TRBD1
clone_size: once
cdr3_nt: TGTGCCAGCAGCCTTCGGACAGGGCCTAATGAAAAACTGTTTTTT
cdr3_aa: CASSLRTGPNEKLFF

j_call: TRBJ2-1
v_call: TRBV9
d_call: TRBD1
clone_size: NA
cdr3_nt: TGTGCCAGCAGCTCGGGACAGGGCTCCTACAATGAGCAGTTCTTC
cdr3_aa: CASSSGQGSYNEQFF

j_call: TRBJ2-5
v_call: TRBV5-1
d_call: NA
clone_size: NA
cdr3_nt: TGCGCCAGCAGGGAGGGGGCGCGTGGGGAGACCCAGTACTTC
cdr3_aa: CASREGARGETQYF

j_call: TRBJ2-7
v_call: TRBV18
d_call: TRBD1
clone_size: NA
cdr3_nt: TGTGCCAGCTCACCAGCCCAGGGGGCGGGTGAGCAGTACTTC
cdr3_aa: CASSPAQGAGEQYF

j_call: TRBJ2-7
v_call: TRBV28
d_call: NA
clone_size: NA
cdr3_nt: TGTGCCAGCAGTCCCCCGTTAGTAGCGGAGAGTTCCTACGAGCAGTACTTC
cdr3_aa: CASSPPLVAESSYEQYF

j_call: TRBJ2-1
v_call: TRBV7-7
d_call: NA
clone_size: NA
cdr3_nt: TGTGCTAGCAGTCGCAGTTCATCCGGCAATGAGCAGTTCTTC
cdr3_aa: CASSRSSSGNEQFF

j_call: TRBJ2-7
v_call: TRBV9
d_call: NA
clone_size: NA
cdr3_nt: TGTGCCAGCAGCGTAGCAGAGTCACACTACGAGCAGTACTTC
cdr3_aa: CASSVAESHYEQYF

j_call: TRBJ2-3
v_call: TRBV6-2/TRBV6-3
d_call: NA
clone_size: NA
cdr3_nt: TGTGCCAGCAGTTTTCCCGACTGGAGCACAGATACGCAGTATTTT
cdr3_aa: CASSFPDWSTDTQYF

j_call: TRBJ1-1
v_call: TRBV7-9
d_call: TRBD1
clone_size: NA
cdr3_nt: TGTGCCAGCAGCACGCAACAGGGGAGGGGCACTGAAGCTTTCTTT
cdr3_aa: CASSTQQGRGTEAFF

j_call: TRBJ2-5
v_call: TRBV6-5
d_call: TRBD2
clone_size: NA
cdr3_nt: TGTGCCACGACGCCGACTAGCCCCAGGGAGACCCAGTACTTC
cdr3_aa: CATTPTSPRETQYF

j_call: TRBJ1-4
v_call: TRBV11-2
d_call: NA
clone_size: NA
cdr3_nt: TGTGCCAGCAGCTTAGAAGGCGGCACTGCAACTAATGAAAAACTGTTTTTT
cdr3_aa: CASSLEGGTATNEKLFF